The sequence of this T cell receptor beta chain was determined in a study of memory CD4+ T cells and cytomegalovirus serostatus. In the study overall: Healthy Belgian adult donors included several CMV-positive and 24 CMV-negative people. Study outcomes and limitations: CMV serostatus prediction reached median AUC approximately 0.95, or 0.91 with US-trained model. About 40% of the 164 known CMV-associated TCRbeta sequences appeared in CD4+ memory.

Regarding this clone: Its matching antigen is unknown.

Single viable CD3+CD4+CD8-CD45RO+ cells were sorted as the memory CD4+ T cells. Serum IgG to CMV pp150, pp28, p38 and p52 defined serostatus. The CDR3 runs 18 residues. Germline trimming cut 5 bases from V and 2 bases from J; bases unmatched to any gene: 7. In germline, CDR1 is LNHDA, CDR2 SQIVND (reference sequence). The assay was immunoSEQ multiplex PCR, and TCRdb's table has in-frame clones only and misses some. The sample has tens of thousands of clones, 79% seen once; the top ten hold about 5.8%. Material: memory CD4+ T cells from blood. The clonotype comes from an adult in good health and CMV-seropositive. The gene calls are TRBV19 and TRBJ2-6; 12 bases match TRBD1. The CDR3 DNA follows: TGTGCCAGTAGTCCCAACCGGGACAGGGGGCCTGGGGCCAACGTCCTGACTTTC. This encodes CASSPNRDRGPGANVLTF.